This TCR beta chain came from a study of T-cell memory formation after mild COVID-19. Across the whole study: Largely donor-specific TCR clusters were found. Findings and limits, study-wide: Certain responding clones were present in pre-infection memory, suggesting participation of cross-reactive memory. The CD4+ clones that contracted clustered mainly within CM and EM, and the CD8+ clones concentrated in EMRA.

TCRdb reprocessed the 5' RACE reads via MiXCR and lists one record per CDR3 protein. Of a few hundred thousand distinct CDR3 sequences in the sample, roughly 20% were seen once. The CDR3 covers 13 residues. Germline values: CDR1 SEHNR, CDR2 FQNEAQ (reference sequence). Trimming cost V 4 bases and J 3 bases, with 10 bases left between them. This clonotype has a count of ten or more. Its antigen is as yet unknown. Sequenced input: PBMCs or a T cell subset sorted from them (not recorded which). This TCR came from an adult woman who had mild COVID-19 (a few samples of this study predate the infection). Cell type and time point are not known. V is TRBV7-9 and J is TRBJ2-7; the D is unclear. CDR3 residues: CASSSDTIYEQYF. CDR3 nucleotide sequence: TGTGCCAGCAGCTCAGATACCATCTACGAGCAGTACTTC.